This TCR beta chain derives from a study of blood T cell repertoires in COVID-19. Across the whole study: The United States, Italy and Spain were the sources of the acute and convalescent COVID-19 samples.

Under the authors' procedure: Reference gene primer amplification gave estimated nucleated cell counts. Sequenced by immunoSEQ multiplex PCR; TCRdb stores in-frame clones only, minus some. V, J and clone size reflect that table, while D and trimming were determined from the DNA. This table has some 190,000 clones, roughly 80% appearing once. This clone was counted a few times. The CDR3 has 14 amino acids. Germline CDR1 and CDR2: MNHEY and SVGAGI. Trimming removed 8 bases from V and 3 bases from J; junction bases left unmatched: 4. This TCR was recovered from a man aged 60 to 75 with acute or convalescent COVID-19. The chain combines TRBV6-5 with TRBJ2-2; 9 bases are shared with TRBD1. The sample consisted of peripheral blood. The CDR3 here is CASCRDRDTGELFF. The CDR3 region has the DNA TGTGCCAGCTGCCGGGACAGGGACACCGGGGAGCTGTTTTTT.